The T cell receptor (beta chain) under discussion was sequenced for a study of T cell repertoires in cytomegalovirus infection. Across the whole study: Indicated by public TCR beta signatures were CMV infection and matching HLA type. Whole-study results and caveats: In two of eight donors, the top clonotype was HLA-C-restricted CMV-specific.

This clonotype was detected only a few times. Antigen: not known. TCRdb re-derived calls from the reads in MiXCR, one entry per CDR3 protein. The sample has approximately 700,000 distinct CDR3 sequences, 35% to 45% seen once; the top ten hold 2.8%. The CDR3 spans 16 residues. Trimming took 1 base from V and 7 from J, leaving 17 bases between them. Looked up from germline, CDR1 is SGHTA and CDR2 is FQGNSA. Sequencing input: PBMCs. The rearrangement links TRBV7-2 to TRBJ1-5; D remains unclear. The sequence came from a human donor in good health (CMV status not recorded). Some clones in this sample may be carry-over from other donors' samples. The CDR3 protein is CASSLGLPPPAQPQHF. Written as DNA, the CDR3 is TGTGCCAGCAGCTTAGGTCTCCCACCCCCGGCCCAGCCCCAGCATTTT.